The 28 T cell receptor beta chains below all came from one sample that was sequenced in a study of cytomegalovirus exposure and HLA in healthy donors. PCR was performed using 60 Vbeta and 13 Jbeta primers. Measured with immunoSEQ multiplex PCR; TCRdb has only the in-frame clones, and not every one. The table records approximately 150,000 clones, under 75% of them present only once. The sequenced sample was PBMCs. Source of these receptors: a woman in her sixties or seventies in good health and CMV-seropositive.

This clone was counted a few times. The chain carries TRBV7-2 and TRBJ2-7; D is uncertain. This CDR3 has 16 amino acids. The V gene's germline CDR1 is SGHTA and CDR2 FQGNSA. The V and J ends lost 2 bases and 0 bases respectively, with 14 bases between them. CDR3 sequence reads: CASSLNRQYSSYEQYF. The CDR3 nucleotides are TGTGCCAGCAGCTTAAACCGTCAGTACAGCTCCTACGAGCAGTACTTC.

This clone was seen a few times. The rearrangement links TRBV9 to TRBJ1-1; TRBD1 matches at 9 bases. Trimming removed 4 bases from V and 4 bases from J; junction bases left unmatched: 8. The germline V gene has CDR1 SGDLS and CDR2 YYNGEE. This CDR3 region has 15 residues. The CDR3 DNA follows: TGTGCCAGCAGCCCTTGGACAGGGGAGAGCACTGAAGCTTTCTTT. This gives the protein CASSPWTGESTEAFF. Complete variable domain (other parts from reference TRBV9 and TRBJ1-1): DSGVTQTPKHLITATGQRVTLRCSPRSGDLSVYWYQQSLDQGLQFLIQYYNGEERAKGNILERFSAQQFPDLHSELNLSSLELGDSALYFCASSPWTGESTEAFFGQGTRLTVV.

This chain joins TRBV12-5 and TRBJ2-3; D is uncertain. The V gene lost 7 bases and the J gene lost 14 bases, with 7 bases spanning the gap. This CDR3 is built from 8 residues. The germline CDR1 and CDR2 sequences are LGHNT and FRNRAP. CDR3 region: CASVGRYF. As DNA, the CDR3 is TGTGCTAGTGTTGGGCGGTATTTT.

This clone was detected a few times. The chain uses TRBV7-2 and TRBJ2-7; 9 positions agree with TRBD2. With V trimmed by 5 bases and J by 0 bases, 11 bases remained unmatched. The length of the CDR3 is 17 residues. The germline CDR1 and CDR2 sequences are SGHTA and FQGNSA. The CDR3 nucleotides read TGTGCCAGCAGCCCTAGGGTCCTTAGCGGGAGCTCCTACGAGCAGTACTTC. Its protein is CASSPRVLSGSSYEQYF.

V gene TRBV4-3 combines with J gene TRBJ2-5; the match to TRBD1 covers 9 bases. The J call may be in error: the DNA end matches TRBJ2-7 better. The V gene's germline CDR1 is LGHNA and CDR2 YSLEER. The CDR3 is made up of 15 amino acids. The CDR3 region is CASSQSRTGAYEQYF. In DNA, the CDR3 is TGCGCCAGCAGCCAGTCGAGGACAGGGGCCTACGAGCAGTACTTC.

As regards this clone: Different DNA sequences within this sample yield the same CDR3. V gene TRBV10-2 combines with J gene TRBJ2-5; 9 positions match TRBD2. The germline V gene encodes CDR1 WSHSY and CDR2 SAAADI. The length of the CDR3 is 14 residues. J lost 5 bases, V lost 5 bases, and 6 bases had no gene match. The CDR3 region has the DNA TGCGCCAGCAGTCCCTTGCGGGAGGGGGAGACCCAGTACTTC. This encodes CASSPLREGETQYF.

This sequence joins TRBV9 and TRBJ2-3; the match to TRBD2 covers 9 bases. The CDR3 spans 16 residues. Germline V gene data show CDR1 as SGDLS and CDR2 as YYNGEE. V dropped 0 bases and J dropped 2; count of bases not matched to a gene: 4. This chain's CDR3 is CASSVEGGRATDTQYF. DNA of the CDR3: TGTGCCAGCAGCGTAGAGGGCGGGAGGGCCACAGATACGCAGTATTTT. Using reference TRBV9 and TRBJ2-3 for the parts outside the CDR3, the full variable domain is DSGVTQTPKHLITATGQRVTLRCSPRSGDLSVYWYQQSLDQGLQFLIQYYNGEERAKGNILERFSAQQFPDLHSELNLSSLELGDSALYFCASSVEGGRATDTQYFGPGTRLTVL.

This clone has more than one count but fewer than ten. CDR3 DNA: TGTGCCAGCAGCTCGGCGTGGGGACAGAACACTGAAGCTTTCTTT. This sequence encodes CASSSAWGQNTEAFF. The J gene is TRBJ1-1, the V gene TRBV5-8; possibly TRBD1 for D (6 bases). The CDR3 has 15 amino acids. The V gene's germline CDR1 is SGHTS and CDR2 YDEGEE. The ends were cut back, 3 bases at V and 1 base at J, with 13 bases in the middle.

This clone was seen only a few times. The rearrangement joins TRBV4-1 to TRBJ2-7; 7 nucleotides line up with TRBD2. The V and J ends lost 1 base and 3 bases, in that order; junction bases with no gene match: 6. The CDR3 has 15 amino acids. Per germline, CDR1 MGHRA and CDR2 YSYEKL. The chain's CDR3 is CASSQGVGTNYEQYF. CDR3 in DNA: TGCGCCAGCAGCCAAGGTGTTGGGACTAACTACGAGCAGTACTTC.

J is TRBJ2-1 and V is TRBV29-1, with TRBD1 matching 9 bases. CDR1 SQVTM and CDR2 ANQGSEA come from the germline V gene. V was clipped by 7 bases and J by 8 bases; unmatched bases: 9. The CDR3 runs to 13 residues. CDR3 coding DNA: TGCAGCGCAGGGACAGGGCTTTTCGATGAGCAGTTCTTC. Its translation is CSAGTGLFDEQFF.

The J gene is TRBJ2-1, the V gene TRBV4-1; a possible D gene is TRBD2 (6 bases). Germline CDR1 is MGHRA and CDR2 is YSYEKL. Trimming cost V 1 base and J 6 bases, with 10 bases left between them. This CDR3 region has 14 residues. In nucleotides, the CDR3 is TGCGCCAGCAGCCAAGTCGGGAGTGGCAATGAGCAGTTCTTC. Protein sequence: CASSQVGSGNEQFF.

Here the CDR3 reads CSGIDRGHEQYF. CDR3 DNA sequence: TGCAGCGGGATCGACAGGGGCCACGAGCAGTACTTC. The chain couples TRBV29-1 to TRBJ2-7; TRBD1 agrees at 8 bases. Unmatched junction bases numbered 7, after V lost 7 bases and J lost 5 bases. Germline CDR1 and CDR2: SQVTM and ANQGSEA. This CDR3 comprises 12 residues.

About this clone: An end of the junction does not agree with germline; a read error may underlie this. The chain employs TRBV7-7 and TRBJ1-4, with 8 bases aligning to TRBD1. The CDR3 covers 13 residues. The germline CDR1 and CDR2 sequences are SSHAT and FNYEAQ (reference sequence). The CDR3 sequence: CASSLGTGEKLFF. In nucleotides, the CDR3 is TGTGCTAGCAGCTTAGGGACAGGAGAAAAACTGTTTTTT.

This clone was seen only once. V usage is TRBV19 and J usage is TRBJ2-1, with TRBD2 identical over 8 bases. V lost 8 bases and J lost 8; bases outside the gene matches: 8. Germline values: CDR1 LNHDA, CDR2 SQIVND (reference sequence). CDR3 length equals 13 residues. The CDR3 nucleotides read TGTGCCAGTGGGAGACGGGAGGGTTATGAGCAGTTCTTC. It translates to CASGRREGYEQFF.

The chain joins TRBV7-2 to TRBJ1-2; D perhaps matches TRBD1 (6 bases). The CDR3 loop spans 12 amino acids. CDR1 and CDR2 from the germline V gene are SGHTA and FQGNSA. Trimming stripped 5 bases from V and 7 bases from J, with 11 bases between. The CDR3 region is CASSKQGGGYTF. The CDR3 bases are TGTGCCAGCAGCAAACAGGGTGGTGGCTACACCTTC.

The chain recombines TRBV30 with TRBJ1-5; D may be TRBD1 (6 bases). CDR1 and CDR2 (germline): GTSNPN, SVGIG (reference sequence). The CDR3 is 15 residues long. The V end was cut by 2 bases, the J end by 1 base, with 12 bases between. The CDR3 is CAWSLQGTSNQPQHF. CDR3 in DNA: TGTGCCTGGAGTTTGCAGGGGACGAGCAATCAGCCCCAGCATTTT.

The chain carries TRBV7-2 and TRBJ2-1, with 10 bases identical to TRBD2. CDR1 is SGHTA, CDR2 FQGNSA, per germline. This CDR3 spans 15 amino acids. J gave up 6 bases and V 3 bases, and 5 bases lay outside the gene matches. CDR3 nucleotide sequence: TGTGCCAGCAGCTTTACAGGGACTAGCGCCAATGAGCAGTTCTTC. Translated: CASSFTGTSANEQFF.

This clone was counted only a few times. The J gene is TRBJ2-3, the V gene TRBV28; no firm D call. Trimming took 6 bases from V and 5 from J, leaving 9 bases between them. Germline V gene lookup returns CDR1 MDHEN and CDR2 SYDVKM. This CDR3 has 12 amino acids. The CDR3 coding sequence is TGTGCCAGCAGCGAAATAGTAGATACGCAGTATTTT. It yields the protein CASSEIVDTQYF.

This chain joins TRBV28 and TRBJ2-7; 9 nucleotides align to TRBD2. The CDR3 totals 15 residues. V lost 9 bases, J lost 2 bases, and 11 bases stayed unmatched. Germline values: CDR1 MDHEN, CDR2 SYDVKM. CDR3 nucleotide sequence: TGTGCCAGTACTCCCACTAGCGGGTTGACCTACGAGCAGTACTTC. Amino acids: CASTPTSGLTYEQYF.

The chain links TRBV5-6 to TRBJ1-5; D remains unclear. The CDR3 is 12 residues long. Germline lookup yields CDR1 SGHDT and CDR2 YYEEEE. Deletions cut 4 bases from V and 5 bases from J, with 7 bases between. In DNA form, the CDR3 reads TGTGCCAGCAGCCTGGTCGATCAGCCCCAGCATTTT. Translating it yields CASSLVDQPQHF.

The genes are TRBV4-2 and TRBJ2-1; 15 bases are a match to TRBD2. CDR3 length: 17 amino acids. Germline trimming cut 3 bases from V and 6 bases from J; bases unmatched to any gene: 6. Germline V gives CDR1 LGHNA, CDR2 YNFKEQ. The CDR3 coding sequence is TGTGCCAGCAGCCATCCTTGGACTAGCGGGAGGGCCAATGAGCAGTTCTTC. This gives the protein CASSHPWTSGRANEQFF.

The genes are TRBV30 and TRBJ2-2; 7 bases map to TRBD2. V was pared by 2 bases and J by 4 bases, with 4 bases of the junction left unmatched. Per germline, CDR1 GTSNPN and CDR2 SVGIG (reference sequence). The CDR3 runs 14 residues. The DNA for the CDR3 is TGTGCCTGGAGTTCCGGGGAGGGCACCGGGGAGCTGTTTTTT. Protein: CAWSSGEGTGELFF. The whole variable domain, remainder taken from reference TRBV30 and TRBJ2-2, is SQTIHQWPATLVQPVGSPLSLECTVEGTSNPNLYWYRQAAGRGLQLLFYSVGIGQISSEVPQNLSASRPQDRQFILSSKKLLLSDSGFYLCAWSSGEGTGELFFGEGSRLTVL.

The rearrangement joins TRBV7-2 to TRBJ2-7; 9 bases map to TRBD1. Germline lookup yields CDR1 SGHTA and CDR2 FQGNSA. The CDR3 sequence is 14 residues long. The trim removed 5 bases at V and 3 bases at J, leaving 5 bases unmatched. DNA of the CDR3: TGTGCCAGCAGCCCCGGGACAGGGAACTACGAGCAGTACTTC. This sequence encodes CASSPGTGNYEQYF. The entire variable domain, with the rest obtained from reference TRBV7-2 and TRBJ2-7, is as follows: GAGVSQSPSNKVTEKGKDVELRCDPISGHTALYWYRQSLGQGLEFLIYFQGNSAPDKSGLPSDRFSAERTGGSVSTLTIQRTQQEDSAVYLCASSPGTGNYEQYFGPGTRLTVT.

This clone has just a few counts. The chain has TRBV9 and TRBJ1-3; the D is unclear. Trimming shortened V by 4 bases and J by 4 bases, and 18 bases separated the two germline ends. The CDR3 is 16 amino acids. Germline CDR1 is SGDLS and CDR2 is YYNGEE. In nucleotides, the CDR3 is TGTGCCAGCAGCCCCCGAGGATCGGGAACGGGAAACACCATATATTTT. It is translated as CASSPRGSGTGNTIYF.

The V call is TRBV28, the J call TRBJ1-1, with D perhaps matching TRBD1 (5 bases). This CDR3 has 14 amino acids. Germline-derived CDR1 and CDR2 are MDHEN and SYDVKM. Trimming removed 2 bases at V and 3 bases at J, with 10 bases between. CDR3 coding DNA: TGTGCCAGCAGTTTACTGGGGGGATACACTGAAGCTTTCTTT. It yields the protein CASSLLGGYTEAFF.

CDR3 nucleotide sequence: TGTGCCAGTGGGACAGCTCAAAACACCATATATTTT. It codes for CASGTAQNTIYF. The chain employs TRBV25-1 and TRBJ1-3; 7 bases line up with TRBD1. J lost 6 bases, V lost 9 bases, and 5 bases had no gene match. The germline V gene encodes CDR1 MGHDK and CDR2 SYGVNS. The CDR3 extends over 12 amino acids.

V gene TRBV6-5 combines with J gene TRBJ2-7; TRBD1 aligns across 7 bases. Germline V gives CDR1 MNHEY, CDR2 SVGAGI. CDR3 length equals 13 residues. After removal of 2 bases from V and 5 bases from J, the junction contained 3 bases not matched to a gene. CDR3 DNA sequence: TGTGCCAGCAGTTACAGAACAGGGGACGAGCAGTACTTC. It translates to CASSYRTGDEQYF.

The rearrangement links TRBV5-1 to TRBJ2-3, with TRBD1 matching 10 bases. The junction had 6 bases not matched to a gene; V was cut back by 4 bases and J by 4 bases. Germline V gives CDR1 SGHRS, CDR2 YFSETQ. This CDR3 region has 15 residues. For the CDR3, the DNA is TGCGCCAGCAGCCCCGGGACAGGGGCGTCAGATACGCAGTATTTT. Amino acid sequence: CASSPGTGASDTQYF.